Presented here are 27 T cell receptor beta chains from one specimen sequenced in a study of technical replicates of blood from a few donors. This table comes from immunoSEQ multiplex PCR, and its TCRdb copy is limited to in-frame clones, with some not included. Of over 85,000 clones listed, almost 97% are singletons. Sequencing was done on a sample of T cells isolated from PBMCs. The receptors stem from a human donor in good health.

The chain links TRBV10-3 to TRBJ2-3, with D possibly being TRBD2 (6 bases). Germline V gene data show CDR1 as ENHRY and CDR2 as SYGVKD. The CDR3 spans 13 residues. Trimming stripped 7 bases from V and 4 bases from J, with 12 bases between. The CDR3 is CAIMGGKADTQYF. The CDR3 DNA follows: TGTGCCATCATGGGAGGAAAGGCAGATACGCAGTATTTT.

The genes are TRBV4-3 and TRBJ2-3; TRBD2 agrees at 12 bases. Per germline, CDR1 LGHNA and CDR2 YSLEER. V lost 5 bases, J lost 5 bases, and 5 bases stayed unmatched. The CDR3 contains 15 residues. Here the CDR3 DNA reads TGCGCCAGCAGCACACTAGCGGGAGGAATAGATACGCAGTATTTT. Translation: CASSTLAGGIDTQYF.

The CDR3 DNA is TGTGCCAGCAGCGGAGGAAATAAATACAACAGGGGGCGCGGGAGCTATGGCTACACCTTC. Its protein is CASSGGNKYNRGRGSYGYTF. The gene calls are TRBV9 and TRBJ1-2, with 9 bases aligning to TRBD1. Germline assignment: CDR1 SGDLS and CDR2 YYNGEE. Trimming took 3 bases from V and 4 from J; bases not matched to a gene: 22. The CDR3 consists of 20 residues.

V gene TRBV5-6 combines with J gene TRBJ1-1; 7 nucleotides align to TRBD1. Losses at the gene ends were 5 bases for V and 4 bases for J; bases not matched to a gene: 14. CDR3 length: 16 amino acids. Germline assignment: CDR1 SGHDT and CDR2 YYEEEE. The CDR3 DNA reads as TGTGCCAGCAGTAGAACCCGAGGACAGGTTGTCACTGAAGCTTTCTTT. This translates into CASSRTRGQVVTEAFF.

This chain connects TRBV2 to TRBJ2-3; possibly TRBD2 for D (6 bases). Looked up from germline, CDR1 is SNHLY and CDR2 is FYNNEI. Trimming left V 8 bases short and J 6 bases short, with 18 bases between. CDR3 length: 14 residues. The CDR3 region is CASGLAGFIDTQYF. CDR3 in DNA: TGTGCCAGCGGACTTGCGGGGTTCATTGATACGCAGTATTTT.

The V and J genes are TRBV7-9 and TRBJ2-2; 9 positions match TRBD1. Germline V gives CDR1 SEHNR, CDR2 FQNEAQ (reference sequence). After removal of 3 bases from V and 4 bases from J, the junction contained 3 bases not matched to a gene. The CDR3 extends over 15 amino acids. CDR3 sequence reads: CASSLGQGGTGELFF. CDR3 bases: TGTGCCAGCAGCTTGGGACAGGGAGGCACCGGGGAGCTGTTTTTT.

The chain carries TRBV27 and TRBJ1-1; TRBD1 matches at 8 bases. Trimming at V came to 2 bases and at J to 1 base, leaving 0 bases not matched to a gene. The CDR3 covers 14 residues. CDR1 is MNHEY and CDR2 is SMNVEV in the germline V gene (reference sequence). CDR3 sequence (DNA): TGTGCCAGCAGTTTACAGGGGGCGAACACTGAAGCTTTCTTT. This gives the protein CASSLQGANTEAFF.

CDR3 region: CASSDAGRTDTQYF. Written as DNA, the CDR3 is TGTGCCAGCAGTGATGCCGGTCGCACAGATACGCAGTATTTT. The V gene is TRBV6-1, the J gene TRBJ2-3, with unresolved D. This CDR3 has 14 residues. Deletions cut 3 bases from V and 1 base from J, with 8 bases between. The germline V gene encodes CDR1 MNHNS and CDR2 SASEGT.

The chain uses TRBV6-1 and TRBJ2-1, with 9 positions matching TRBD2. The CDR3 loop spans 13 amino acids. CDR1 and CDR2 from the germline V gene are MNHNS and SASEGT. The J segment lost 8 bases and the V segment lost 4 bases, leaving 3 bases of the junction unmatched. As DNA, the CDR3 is TGTGCCAGCAGTGTCTGGACTAGCGATGAGCAGTTCTTC. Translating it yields CASSVWTSDEQFF.

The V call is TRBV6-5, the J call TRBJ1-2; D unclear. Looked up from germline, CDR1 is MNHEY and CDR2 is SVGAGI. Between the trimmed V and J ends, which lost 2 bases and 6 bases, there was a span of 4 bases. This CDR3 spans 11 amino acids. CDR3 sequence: CASSYGDGYTF. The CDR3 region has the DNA TGTGCCAGCAGTTACGGAGATGGCTACACCTTC.

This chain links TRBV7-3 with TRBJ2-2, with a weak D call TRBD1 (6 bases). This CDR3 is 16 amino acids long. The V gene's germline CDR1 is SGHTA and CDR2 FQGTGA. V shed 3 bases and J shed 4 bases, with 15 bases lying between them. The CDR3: CASSFTLNRVTGELFF. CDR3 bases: TGTGCCAGCAGCTTTACGTTGAACAGGGTCACCGGGGAGCTGTTTTTT. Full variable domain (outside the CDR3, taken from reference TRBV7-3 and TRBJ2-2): GAGVSQTPSNKVTEKGKYVELRCDPISGHTALYWYRQSLGQGPEFLIYFQGTGAADDSGLPNDRFFAVRPEGSVSTLKIQRTERGDSAVYLCASSFTLNRVTGELFFGEGSRLTVL.

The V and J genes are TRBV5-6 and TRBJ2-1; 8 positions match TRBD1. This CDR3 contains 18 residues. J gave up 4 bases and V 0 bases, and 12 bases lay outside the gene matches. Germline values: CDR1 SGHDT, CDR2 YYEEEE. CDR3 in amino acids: CASSLETDRGWGYNEQFF. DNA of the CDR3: TGTGCCAGCAGCTTGGAGACTGACAGGGGATGGGGGTACAATGAGCAGTTCTTC.

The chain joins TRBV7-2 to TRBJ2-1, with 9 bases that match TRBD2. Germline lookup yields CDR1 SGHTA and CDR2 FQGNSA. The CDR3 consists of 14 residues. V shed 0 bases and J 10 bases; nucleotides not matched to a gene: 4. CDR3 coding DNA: TGTGCCAGCAGCTTAGCGCGGGAGGGCCACGAGCAGTTCTTC. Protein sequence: CASSLAREGHEQFF.

Written as DNA, the CDR3 is TGTGCCAGCAGCTCACAAACAGGGAACTCTGGAAACACCATATATTTT. Translation: CASSSQTGNSGNTIYF. The chain recombines TRBV9 with TRBJ1-3; possibly TRBD1 for D (6 bases). This CDR3 comprises 16 residues. Per germline, CDR1 SGDLS and CDR2 YYNGEE. The V end lost 4 bases, the J end lost 0 bases, and 14 bases lay between the germline ends.

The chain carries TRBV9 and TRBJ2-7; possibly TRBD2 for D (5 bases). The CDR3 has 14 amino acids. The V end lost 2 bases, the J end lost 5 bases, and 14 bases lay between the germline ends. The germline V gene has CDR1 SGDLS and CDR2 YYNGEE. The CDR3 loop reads CASSVTGWGDEQYF. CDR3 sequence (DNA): TGTGCCAGCAGCGTCACGGGATGGGGTGACGAGCAGTACTTC.

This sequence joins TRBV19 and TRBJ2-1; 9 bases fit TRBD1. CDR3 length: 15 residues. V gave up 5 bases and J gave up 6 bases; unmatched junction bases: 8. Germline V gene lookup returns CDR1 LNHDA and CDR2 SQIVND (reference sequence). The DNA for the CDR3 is TGTGCCAGTAGTGCGACCGGGACAGGGATCAATGAGCAGTTCTTC. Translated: CASSATGTGINEQFF.

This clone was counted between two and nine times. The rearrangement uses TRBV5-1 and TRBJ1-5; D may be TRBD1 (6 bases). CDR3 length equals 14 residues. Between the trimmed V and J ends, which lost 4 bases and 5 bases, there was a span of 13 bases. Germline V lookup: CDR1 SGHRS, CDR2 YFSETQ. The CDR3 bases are TGCGCCAGCAGCCCAATGACAGGAGATCAGCCCCAGCATTTT. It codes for CASSPMTGDQPQHF.

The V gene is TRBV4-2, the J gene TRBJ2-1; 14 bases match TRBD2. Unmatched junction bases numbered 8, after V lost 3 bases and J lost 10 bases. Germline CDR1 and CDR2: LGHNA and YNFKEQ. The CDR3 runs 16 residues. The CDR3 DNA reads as TGTGCCAGCAGCCACGGACTAGCGGGAGGAAGGCAGGAGCAGTTCTTC. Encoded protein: CASSHGLAGGRQEQFF.

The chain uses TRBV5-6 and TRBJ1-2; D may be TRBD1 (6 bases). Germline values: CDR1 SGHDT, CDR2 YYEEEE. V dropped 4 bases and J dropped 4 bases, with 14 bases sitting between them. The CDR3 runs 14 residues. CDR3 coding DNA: TGTGCCAGCAGCCCGGGGGGGCCGAGCTATGGCTACACCTTC. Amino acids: CASSPGGPSYGYTF.

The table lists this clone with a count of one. CDR3: CASSLNIPQGTYGYTF. CDR3 coding DNA: TGCGCCAGCAGCTTGAACATACCACAGGGAACTTATGGCTACACCTTC. The chain carries TRBV5-1 and TRBJ1-2; a weak D match, TRBD1 (6 bases). Germline V CDR1 and CDR2: SGHRS, YFSETQ. The CDR3 has 16 amino acids. V was trimmed by 1 base and J by 5 bases, leaving 18 bases between them.

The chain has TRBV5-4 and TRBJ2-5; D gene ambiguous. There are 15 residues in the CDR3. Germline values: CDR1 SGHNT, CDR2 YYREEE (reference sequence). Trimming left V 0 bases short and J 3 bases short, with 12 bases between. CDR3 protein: CASSLEGAMKETQYF. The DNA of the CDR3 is TGTGCCAGCAGCTTGGAAGGAGCAATGAAAGAGACCCAGTACTTC. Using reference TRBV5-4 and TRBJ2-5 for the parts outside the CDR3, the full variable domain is ETGVTQSPTHLIKTRGQQVTLRCSSQSGHNTVSWYQQALGQGPQFIFQYYREEENGRGNFPPRFSGLQFPNYSSELNVNALELDDSALYLCASSLEGAMKETQYFGPGTRLLVL.

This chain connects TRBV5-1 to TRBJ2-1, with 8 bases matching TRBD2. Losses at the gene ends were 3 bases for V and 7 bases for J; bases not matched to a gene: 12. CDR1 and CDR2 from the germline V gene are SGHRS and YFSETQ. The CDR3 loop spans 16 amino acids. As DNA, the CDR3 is TGCGCCAGCAGCTGGGGAACGGGAGGGCCAGGGAATGAGCAGTTCTTC. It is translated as CASSWGTGGPGNEQFF.

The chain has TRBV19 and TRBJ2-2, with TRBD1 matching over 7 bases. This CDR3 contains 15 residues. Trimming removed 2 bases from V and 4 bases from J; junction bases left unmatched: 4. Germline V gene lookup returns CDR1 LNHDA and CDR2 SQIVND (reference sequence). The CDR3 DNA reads TGTGCCAGTAGTATAAGGGGGCTAGTCACCGGGGAGCTGTTTTTT. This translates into CASSIRGLVTGELFF.

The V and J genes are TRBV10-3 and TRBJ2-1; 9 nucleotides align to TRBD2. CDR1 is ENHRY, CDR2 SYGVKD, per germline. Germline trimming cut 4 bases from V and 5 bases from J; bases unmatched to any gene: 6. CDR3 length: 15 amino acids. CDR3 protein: CAISAGTSLDNEQFF. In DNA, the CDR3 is TGTGCCATCAGTGCTGGGACTAGCTTAGACAATGAGCAGTTCTTC.

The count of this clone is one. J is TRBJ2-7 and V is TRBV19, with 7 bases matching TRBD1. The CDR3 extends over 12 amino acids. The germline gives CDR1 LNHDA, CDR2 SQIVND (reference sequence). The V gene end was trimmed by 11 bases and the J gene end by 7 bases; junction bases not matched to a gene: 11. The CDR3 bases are TGTGCCTCAAAAGGACAGGTTGGTGAGCAGTACTTC. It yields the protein CASKGQVGEQYF.

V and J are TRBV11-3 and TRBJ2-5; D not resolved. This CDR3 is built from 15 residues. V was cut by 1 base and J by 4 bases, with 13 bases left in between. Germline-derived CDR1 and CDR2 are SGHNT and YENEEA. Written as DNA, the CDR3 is TGTGCCAGCAGCTTAGTGAGGCAATCCCCAGAGACCCAGTACTTC. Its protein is CASSLVRQSPETQYF.

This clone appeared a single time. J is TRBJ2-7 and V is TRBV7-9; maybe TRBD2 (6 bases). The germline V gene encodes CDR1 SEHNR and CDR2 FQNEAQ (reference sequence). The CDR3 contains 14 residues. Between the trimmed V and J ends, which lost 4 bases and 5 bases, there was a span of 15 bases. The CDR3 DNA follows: TGTGCCAGCAGCTCCTCAACGGGAGTCCACGAGCAGTACTTC. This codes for CASSSSTGVHEQYF. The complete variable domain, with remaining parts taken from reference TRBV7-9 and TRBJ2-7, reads DTGVSQNPRHKITKRGQNVTFRCDPISEHNRLYWYRQTLGQGPEFLTYFQNEAQLEKSRLLSDRFSAERPKGSFSTLEIQRTEQGDSAMYLCASSSSTGVHEQYFGPGTRLTVT.